The sequence of this T cell receptor (beta chain) was determined in a study of blood T cell repertoires in COVID-19. Germline V gene sequence: CDR1 MNHNY, CDR2 SVGAGI (reference sequence). V lost 6 bases and J lost 2; bases outside the gene matches: 13. The CDR3 is 16 residues long. Authors' processing steps: Reference gene primer amplification gave nucleated cell count estimates. Profiled with immunoSEQ multiplex PCR; TCRdb holds only in-frame clones, not every one. V, J and clone size are taken as reported in that table, and D and trimming were inferred from the DNA itself. Among about 220,000 clones listed, roughly 85% were seen once.

The V call is TRBV6-6, the J call TRBJ2-7; 7 bases match TRBD1. Material: peripheral blood. The TCR comes from a woman older than 75 with acute or convalescent COVID-19. CDR3 coding DNA: TGTGCCAGCAGAGATCCCCCGGGACAGTCAACCTACGAGCAGTACTTC. Protein product: CASRDPPGQSTYEQYF.